Listed here are 6 T cell receptor beta chains from one sample, sequenced in a study of shared clonotypes between healthy human individuals. Generated by immunoSEQ multiplex PCR, the TCRdb table keeps only in-frame clones and is missing some. The sample includes roughly 2.2 million clones, approximately 90% of them seen just once. Input material: naive CD4+ T cells from PBMCs. The sample's subset: CD45RA+ positively selected. Receptors originate from a man between 18 and 29 years old in good health. Some clones in this sample may be carry-over from other donors' samples.

This chain joins TRBV7-3 and TRBJ2-3; a weak D match, TRBD1 (6 bases). This CDR3 is 16 amino acids long. The germline V gene has CDR1 SGHTA and CDR2 FQGTGA. V shed 2 bases and J shed 1 base, with 13 bases lying between them. The CDR3 protein is CASSLGRDIRTDTQYF. The CDR3 DNA is TGTGCCAGCAGCTTAGGCCGGGACATACGCACAGATACGCAGTATTTT. Together with reference TRBV7-3 and TRBJ2-3, the CDR3 gives the full variable domain: GAGVSQTPSNKVTEKGKYVELRCDPISGHTALYWYRQSLGQGPEFLIYFQGTGAADDSGLPNDRFFAVRPEGSVSTLKIQRTERGDSAVYLCASSLGRDIRTDTQYFGPGTRLTVL.

As concerns this clone: This CDR3 is also generated by other DNA sequences in the sample. The rearrangement uses TRBV28 and TRBJ1-2; D gene uncertain. The CDR3 is 13 residues long. Germline-derived CDR1 and CDR2 are MDHEN and SYDVKM. The V end was cut by 5 bases, the J end by 4 bases, with 11 bases between. The DNA of the CDR3 is TGTGCCAGCAGTCCTGACGGAGGCTATGGCTACACCTTC. Protein product: CASSPDGGYGYTF.

Note on this clone: Other DNA variants within this sample encode the same CDR3. The CDR3 nucleotides read TGCGCCAGCAGCTCCGGGACGGGTGACTACGAGCAGTACTTC. It encodes CASSSGTGDYEQYF. This sequence joins TRBV5-1 and TRBJ2-7; D tentatively reads TRBD1 or TRBD2 (5 bases each). CDR3 size: 14 residues. Looked up from germline, CDR1 is SGHRS and CDR2 is YFSETQ. The V end lost 3 bases, the J end lost 3 bases, and 13 bases lay between the germline ends.

This clone was recorded once. The chain has TRBV5-5 and TRBJ2-1; 9 bases are a match to TRBD2. V lost 5 bases, J lost 3 bases, and 6 bases stayed unmatched. The germline CDR1 and CDR2 sequences are SGHKS and YYEKEE (reference sequence). This CDR3 is built from 15 residues. CDR3 DNA sequence: TGTGCCAGCAGGCCAGGACTAGCGAGCTACAATGAGCAGTTCTTC. It specifies CASRPGLASYNEQFF.

The gene calls are TRBV4-1 and TRBJ1-4; D ambiguous. The ends were cut back, 1 base at V and 2 bases at J, with 5 bases in the middle. The CDR3 extends over 14 amino acids. Germline V gives CDR1 MGHRA, CDR2 YSYEKL. CDR3 in DNA: TGCGCCAGCAGCCAAGCTAGCACTAATGAAAAACTGTTTTTT. This encodes CASSQASTNEKLFF.

The gene calls are TRBV4-2 and TRBJ2-7; TRBD1 agrees at 7 bases. The germline V gene encodes CDR1 LGHNA and CDR2 YNFKEQ. Trimming took 2 bases from V and 2 from J; bases not matched to a gene: 12. The CDR3 has 17 amino acids. The CDR3 spells CASSQPATGINTYEQYF. The DNA for the CDR3 is TGTGCCAGCAGCCAACCTGCGACAGGGATCAATACCTACGAGCAGTACTTC.